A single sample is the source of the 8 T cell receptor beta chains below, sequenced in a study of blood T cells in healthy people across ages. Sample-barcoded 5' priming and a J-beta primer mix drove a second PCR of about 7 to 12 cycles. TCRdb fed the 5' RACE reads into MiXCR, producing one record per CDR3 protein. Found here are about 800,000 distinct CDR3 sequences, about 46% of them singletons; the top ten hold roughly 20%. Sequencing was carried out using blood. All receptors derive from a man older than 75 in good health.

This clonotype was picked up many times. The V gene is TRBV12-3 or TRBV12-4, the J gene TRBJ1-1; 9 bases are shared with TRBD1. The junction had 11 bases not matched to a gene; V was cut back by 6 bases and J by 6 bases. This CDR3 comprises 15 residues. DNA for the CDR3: TGTGCCAGCAGCTCGGGACAGGGAAGTATAGCTGAAGCTTTCTTT. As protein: CASSSGQGSIAEAFF.

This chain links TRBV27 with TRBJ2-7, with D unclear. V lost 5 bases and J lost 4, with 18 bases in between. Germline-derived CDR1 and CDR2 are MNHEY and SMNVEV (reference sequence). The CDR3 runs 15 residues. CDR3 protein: CASSIGHSRKYEQYF. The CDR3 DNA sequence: TGTGCCAGCAGTATCGGTCACTCTAGGAAATACGAGCAGTACTTC.

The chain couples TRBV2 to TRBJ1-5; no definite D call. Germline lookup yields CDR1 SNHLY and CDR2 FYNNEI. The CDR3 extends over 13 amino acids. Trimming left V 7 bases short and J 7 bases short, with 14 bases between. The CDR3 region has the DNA TGTGCCAGCACGACCAATCCGGGGCAGCCCCAGCATTTT. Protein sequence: CASTTNPGQPQHF. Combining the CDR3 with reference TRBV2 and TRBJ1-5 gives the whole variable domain EPEVTQTPSHQVTQMGQEVILRCVPISNHLYFYWYRQILGQKVEFLVSFYNNEISEKSEIFDDQFSVERPDGSNFTLKIRSTKLEDSAMYFCASTTNPGQPQHFGDGTRLSIL.

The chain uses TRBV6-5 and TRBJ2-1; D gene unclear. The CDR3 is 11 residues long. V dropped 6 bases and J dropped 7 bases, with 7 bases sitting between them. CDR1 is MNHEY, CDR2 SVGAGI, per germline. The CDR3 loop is CASRKKNEQFF. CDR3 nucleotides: TGTGCCAGCAGGAAGAAAAATGAGCAGTTCTTC.

The CDR3 sequence: CASSAGLAGVADTQYF. The CDR3 coding sequence is TGTGCCAGCAGCGCGGGACTAGCGGGAGTGGCAGATACGCAGTATTTT. This sequence joins TRBV9 and TRBJ2-3; 14 nucleotides match TRBD2. The CDR3 spans 16 residues. Looked up from germline, CDR1 is SGDLS and CDR2 is YYNGEE. J was trimmed by 4 bases and V by 3 bases; bases with no gene match: 4.

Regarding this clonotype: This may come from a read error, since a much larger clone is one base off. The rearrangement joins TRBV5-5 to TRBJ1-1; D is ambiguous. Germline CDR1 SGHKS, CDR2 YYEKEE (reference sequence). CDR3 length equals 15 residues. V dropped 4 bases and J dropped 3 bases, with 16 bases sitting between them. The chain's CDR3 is CASSQYAGVDTEAFF. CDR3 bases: TGTGCCAGCAGCCAATACGCGGGAGTGGACACTGAAGCTTTCTTT.

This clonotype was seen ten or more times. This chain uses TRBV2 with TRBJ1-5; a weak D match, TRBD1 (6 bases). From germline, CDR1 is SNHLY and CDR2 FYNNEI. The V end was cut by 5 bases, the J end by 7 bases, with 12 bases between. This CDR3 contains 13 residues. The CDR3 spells CASSRGRGQPQHF. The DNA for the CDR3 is TGTGCCAGCAGTAGGGGTAGGGGGCAGCCCCAGCATTTT.

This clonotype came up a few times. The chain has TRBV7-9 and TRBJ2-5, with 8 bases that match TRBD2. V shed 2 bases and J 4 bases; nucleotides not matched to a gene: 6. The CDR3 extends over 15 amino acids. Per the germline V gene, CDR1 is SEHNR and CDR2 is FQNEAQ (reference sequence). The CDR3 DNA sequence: TGTGCCAGCAGCTTATTCCGGGAGGGCCGAGAGACCCAGTACTTC. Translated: CASSLFREGRETQYF.